The present entry profiles one T cell receptor beta chain with its context. Antigen specificity is unknown. These data belong to a study of cytomegalovirus exposure and HLA in healthy donors. The study ran its PCR with 60 Vbeta and 13 Jbeta primers. The repertoire was sequenced with immunoSEQ multiplex PCR; TCRdb's copy has only in-frame clones and lacks some. The sample lists around 250,000 clones, about 93% occurring once. General study points: Accounts indicate the classifier identified cytomegalovirus status with strong specificity and sensitivity.

The sequence derives from a girl aged 2 to 10 in good health and CMV-seronegative. Sequencing was carried out using PBMCs.

The CDR3 is CAWRTGGTARSNYGYTF. The CDR3 DNA follows: TGTGCCTGGAGAACGGGCGGGACGGCGCGATCGAACTATGGCTACACCTTC. The rearrangement links TRBV30 to TRBJ1-2, with a possible D match to TRBD1 (5 bases). The CDR3 sequence is 17 residues long. The germline CDR1 and CDR2 sequences are GTSNPN and SVGIG (reference sequence). The germline V and J ends were trimmed by 3 bases and 2 bases, with 22 bases remaining between them.